This T cell receptor beta chain was identified in a study of T cells after yellow fever vaccination. In the study overall: The SMART-Seq v4 Ultra Low Input method served to prepare the low-cell-number fractions.

This clonotype was counted ten times or more. TCRdb reanalysed the 5' RACE reads using MiXCR and keeps one entry per CDR3 protein. The table lists about 500,000 distinct CDR3 sequences, 17% of them singletons. The CDR3 extends over 16 amino acids. The V gene lost 7 bases and the J gene lost 5 bases, with 22 bases spanning the gap. The germline V gene encodes CDR1 SGHTA and CDR2 FQGNSA. V and J are TRBV7-2 and TRBJ2-3, with a tentative D call TRBD2 (7 bases). Material: PBMCs, obtained 4 to 6 days after the first yellow fever vaccination. This receptor was identified in a man aged 18 to 29 who received the YFV17D yellow fever vaccine. As DNA, the CDR3 is TGTGCCAGCAACCGAAGGGAGTGGGGGGGCCAAGATACGCAGTATTTT. Translated, it gives CASNRREWGGQDTQYF.